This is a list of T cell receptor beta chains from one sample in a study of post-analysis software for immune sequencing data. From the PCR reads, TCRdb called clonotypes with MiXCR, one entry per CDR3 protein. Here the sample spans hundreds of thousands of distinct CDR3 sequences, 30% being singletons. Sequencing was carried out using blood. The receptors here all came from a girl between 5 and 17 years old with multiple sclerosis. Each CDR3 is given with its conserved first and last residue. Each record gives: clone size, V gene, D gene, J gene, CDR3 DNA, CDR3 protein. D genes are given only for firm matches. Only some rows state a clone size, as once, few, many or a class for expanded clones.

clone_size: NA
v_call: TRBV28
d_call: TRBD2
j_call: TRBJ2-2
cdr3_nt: TGTGCCAGCAGTTTAGGTCTAGCGGGAGAAGTTATCGGGGAGCTGTTTTTT
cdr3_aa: CASSLGLAGEVIGELFF

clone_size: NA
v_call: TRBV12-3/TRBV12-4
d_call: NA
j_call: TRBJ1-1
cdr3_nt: TGTGCCAGCAGGATCGACCGCTTGAACACTGAAGCTTTCTTT
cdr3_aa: CASRIDRLNTEAFF

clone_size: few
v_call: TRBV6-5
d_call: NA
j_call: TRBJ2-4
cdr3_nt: TGTGCCAGCAGTTACCTCGGGGTACAGTACTTC
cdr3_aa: CASSYLGVQYF

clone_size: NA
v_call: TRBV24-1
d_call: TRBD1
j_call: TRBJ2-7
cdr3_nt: TGTGCCACCAGTGACCGTTGGACAGGGGACGAGCAGTACTTC
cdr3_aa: CATSDRWTGDEQYF

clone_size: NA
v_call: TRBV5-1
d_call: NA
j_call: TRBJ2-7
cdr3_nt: TGCGCCAGCAGCCTGGCCCGTGCCCTGGTTGACGAGCAGTACTTC
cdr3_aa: CASSLARALVDEQYF

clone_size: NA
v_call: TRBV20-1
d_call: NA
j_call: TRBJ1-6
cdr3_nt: TGCAGTGCTAGAGATCGAGGAGGAATCCAAACACCCCTCCACTTT
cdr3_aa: CSARDRGGIQTPLHF

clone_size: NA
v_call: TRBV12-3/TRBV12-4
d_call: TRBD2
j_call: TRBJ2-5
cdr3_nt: TGTGCCAGCAGTTTGGCTAGCGGGGGGAGCAAAGAGACCCAGTACTTC
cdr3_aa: CASSLASGGSKETQYF

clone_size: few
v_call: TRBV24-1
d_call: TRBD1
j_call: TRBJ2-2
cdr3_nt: TGTGCCACCAGTGGTTCCGGACAGGGCCCGCCCGGGGAGCTGTTTTTT
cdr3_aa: CATSGSGQGPPGELFF

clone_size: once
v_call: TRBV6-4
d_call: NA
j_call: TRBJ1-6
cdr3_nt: TGTGCCAGCAGTGAAGGTGGGGGTAATTCACCCCTCCACTTT
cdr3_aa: CASSEGGGNSPLHF

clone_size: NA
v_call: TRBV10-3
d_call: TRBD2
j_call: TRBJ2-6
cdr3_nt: TGTGCCATCAGTGACCCGGGGGGACCAAGGGGGGCCAACGTCCTGACTTTC
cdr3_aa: CAISDPGGPRGANVLTF

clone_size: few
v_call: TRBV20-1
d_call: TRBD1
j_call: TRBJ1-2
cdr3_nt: TGCAGTGCTAGATTCCCGGCTCCCAGGGGGGGTGGCTACACCTTC
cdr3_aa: CSARFPAPRGGGYTF

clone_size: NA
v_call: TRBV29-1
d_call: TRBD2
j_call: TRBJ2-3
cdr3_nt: TGCAGCGTGCGAGCGGGATCCACAGATACGCAGTATTTT
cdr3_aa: CSVRAGSTDTQYF

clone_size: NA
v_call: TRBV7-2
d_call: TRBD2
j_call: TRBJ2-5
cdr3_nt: TGTGCCAGCAGCCGGATACCTAGCGGGGCGCTGCAAAAGACCCAGTACTTC
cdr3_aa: CASSRIPSGALQKTQYF

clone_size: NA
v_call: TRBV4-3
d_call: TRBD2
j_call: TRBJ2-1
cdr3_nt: TGCGCCAGCTCGGTACTAGCGGGAGGGAGCGAGCAGTTCTTC
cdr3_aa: CASSVLAGGSEQFF

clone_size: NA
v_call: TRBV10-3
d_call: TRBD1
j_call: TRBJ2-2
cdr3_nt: TGTGCCATCAGGAAGGGACAGATGAACACCGGGGAGCTGTTTTTT
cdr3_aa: CAIRKGQMNTGELFF

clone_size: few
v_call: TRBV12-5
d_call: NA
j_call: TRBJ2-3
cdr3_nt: TGTGCTAGTGGTTTGACGACTAGGCCGTCCGTGGGAGATACGCAGTATTTT
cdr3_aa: CASGLTTRPSVGDTQYF

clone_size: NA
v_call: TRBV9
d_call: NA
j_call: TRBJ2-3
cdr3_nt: TGTGCCAGCAGCGTAGATGTTTCGGCAGATACGCAGTATTTT
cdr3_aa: CASSVDVSADTQYF

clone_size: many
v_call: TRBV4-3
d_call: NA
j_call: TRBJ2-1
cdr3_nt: TGCGCCAGCAGCCAAGAGAAGGGGCGTAATGAGCAGTTCTTC
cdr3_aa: CASSQEKGRNEQFF

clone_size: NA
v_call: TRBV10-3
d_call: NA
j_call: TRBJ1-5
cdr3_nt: TGTGCCATCGGAGATAGCAATCAGCCCCAGCATTTT
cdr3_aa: CAIGDSNQPQHF

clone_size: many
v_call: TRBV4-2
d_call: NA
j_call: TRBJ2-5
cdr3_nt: TGTGCCAGCAGCCAAGATCGGGCGGAGGGAGAGACCCAGTACTTC
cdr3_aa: CASSQDRAEGETQYF

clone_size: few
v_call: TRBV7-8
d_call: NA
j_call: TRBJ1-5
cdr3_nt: TGTGCCAGCAGCCAGGGGAGGCAGACTAGTAATCAGCCCCAGCATTTT
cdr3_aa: CASSQGRQTSNQPQHF

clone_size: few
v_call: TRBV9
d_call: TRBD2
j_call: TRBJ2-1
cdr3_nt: TGTGCCAGCAGCCCATCAGGGACTAGCGGAAACAATGAGCAGTTCTTC
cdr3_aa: CASSPSGTSGNNEQFF

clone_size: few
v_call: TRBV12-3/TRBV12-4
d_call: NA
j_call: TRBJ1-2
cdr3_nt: TGTGCCAGCAGCCCTCTGTTGTCTGGTAGCTATGGCTACACCTTC
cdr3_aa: CASSPLLSGSYGYTF

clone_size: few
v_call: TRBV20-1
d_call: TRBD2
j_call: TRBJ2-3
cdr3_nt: TGCAGTGCGGAATCCCCCTATCGGCGGGAGGTGGGCACAGATACGCAGTATTTT
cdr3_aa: CSAESPYRREVGTDTQYF

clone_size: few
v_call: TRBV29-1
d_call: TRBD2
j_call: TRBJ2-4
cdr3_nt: TGCAGCGTAGACTCCGGGACTACCCTAGCCAAAAACATTCAGTACTTC
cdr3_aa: CSVDSGTTLAKNIQYF

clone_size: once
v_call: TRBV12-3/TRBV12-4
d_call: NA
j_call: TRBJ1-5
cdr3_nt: TGTGCCAGCAGTGACGGCACTCAGCCCCAGCATTTT
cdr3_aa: CASSDGTQPQHF

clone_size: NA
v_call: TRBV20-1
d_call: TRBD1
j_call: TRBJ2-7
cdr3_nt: TGCAGTGTCCTTCGGGACAGGGGTACATACGAGCAGTACTTC
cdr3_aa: CSVLRDRGTYEQYF

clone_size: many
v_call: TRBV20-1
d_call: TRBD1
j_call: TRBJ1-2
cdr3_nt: TGCAGTGCCAACCGACGACAGGGTATTTATGACTATGGCTACACCTTC
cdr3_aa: CSANRRQGIYDYGYTF

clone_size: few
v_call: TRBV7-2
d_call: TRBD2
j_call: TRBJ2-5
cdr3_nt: TGTGCCAGCAGCGGGCGGTGGGGGGGAGAGACCCAGTACTTC
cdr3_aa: CASSGRWGGETQYF

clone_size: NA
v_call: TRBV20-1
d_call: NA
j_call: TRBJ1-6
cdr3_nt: TGCGGAGGAAAGGGAGTAGTCGCTTATAATTCACCCCTCCACTTT
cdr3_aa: CGGKGVVAYNSPLHF

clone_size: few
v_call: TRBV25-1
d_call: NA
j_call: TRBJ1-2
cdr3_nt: TGTGCCAGCAGTGATGGGCTGAGCTCCGGGGCCTATGGCTACACCTTC
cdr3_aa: CASSDGLSSGAYGYTF

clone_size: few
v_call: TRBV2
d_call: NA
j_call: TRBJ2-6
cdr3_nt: TGTGCCAGCAGTGAAGCTGCGGACGTGTGGGCCAACGTCCTGACTTTC
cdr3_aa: CASSEAADVWANVLTF

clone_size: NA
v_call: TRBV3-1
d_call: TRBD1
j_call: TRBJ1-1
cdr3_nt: TGTGCCAGCAGCCATAAGGGACAGGGGGACACTGAAGCTTTCTTT
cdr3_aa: CASSHKGQGDTEAFF

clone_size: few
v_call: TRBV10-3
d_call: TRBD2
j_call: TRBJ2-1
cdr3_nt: TGTACCACTGCTACTAGCGGCTACAATGGGCAGTTCTTC
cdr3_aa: CTTATSGYNGQFF

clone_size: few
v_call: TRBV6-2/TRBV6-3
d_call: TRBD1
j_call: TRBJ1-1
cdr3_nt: TGTGCCAGCAGAGGGACAGTGAACACTGAAGCTTTCTTT
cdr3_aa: CASRGTVNTEAFF

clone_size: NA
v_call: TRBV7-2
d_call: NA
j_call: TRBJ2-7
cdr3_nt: TGTGCCAGCAGCTTTATCCCCCGTCGCTACGAGCAGTACTTC
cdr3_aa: CASSFIPRRYEQYF

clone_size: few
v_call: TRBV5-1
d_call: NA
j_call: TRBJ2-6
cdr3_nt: TGCGCCAGCAGCCTCCATTGGGGAGCCAACGTCCTGACTTTC
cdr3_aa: CASSLHWGANVLTF

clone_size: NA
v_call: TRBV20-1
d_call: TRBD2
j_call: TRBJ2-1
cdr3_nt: TGCGGTGCTAGAGATCCCGGGGGGGAGTATCACAATGAGCAGTTCTTC
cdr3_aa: CGARDPGGEYHNEQFF

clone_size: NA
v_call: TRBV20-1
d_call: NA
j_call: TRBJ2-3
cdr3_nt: TGCAGTGCTAGAGTTCACGGCACAGATACGCAGTATTTT
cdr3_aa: CSARVHGTDTQYF

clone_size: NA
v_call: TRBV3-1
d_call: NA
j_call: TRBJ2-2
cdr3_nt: TGTGCCAGCAGCCGAATGGGACTTAACACCGGGGAGCTGTTTTTT
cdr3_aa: CASSRMGLNTGELFF

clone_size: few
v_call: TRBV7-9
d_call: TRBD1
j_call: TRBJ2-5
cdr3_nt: TGTGCCAGCAGCTGGGTAGGACAGGGCCAAGAGACCCAGTACTTC
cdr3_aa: CASSWVGQGQETQYF

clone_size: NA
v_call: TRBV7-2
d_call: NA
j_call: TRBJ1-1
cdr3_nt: TGTGCCAGCAGCTTGGGACATCCTGTTTTCACTGAAGCTTTCTTT
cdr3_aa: CASSLGHPVFTEAFF

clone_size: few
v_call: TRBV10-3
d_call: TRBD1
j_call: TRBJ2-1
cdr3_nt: TGTGCCATCAGTGAAAGGAGGACAGGGTATTATGAGCAGTTCTTC
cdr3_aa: CAISERRTGYYEQFF

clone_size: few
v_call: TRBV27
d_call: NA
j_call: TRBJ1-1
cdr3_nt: TGTGCCAGCAGTTCCTCTAGGGGGGGCATGAACACTGAAGCTTTCTTT
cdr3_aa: CASSSSRGGMNTEAFF

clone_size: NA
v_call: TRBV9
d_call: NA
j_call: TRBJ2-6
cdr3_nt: TGTGCCAGCAGCGTAGTTGGGGCCAACGTCCTGACTTTC
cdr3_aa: CASSVVGANVLTF

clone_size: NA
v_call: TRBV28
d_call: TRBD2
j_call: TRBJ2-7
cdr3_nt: TGTGCCAGCCAATCTAGCGGTTTCCCCTACGAGCAGTACTTC
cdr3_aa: CASQSSGFPYEQYF

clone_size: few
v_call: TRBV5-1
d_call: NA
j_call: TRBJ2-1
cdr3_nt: TGCGCCAGCAGCCCACAGGGTCCAAAGGTGGGCAATGAGCAGTTCTTC
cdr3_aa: CASSPQGPKVGNEQFF

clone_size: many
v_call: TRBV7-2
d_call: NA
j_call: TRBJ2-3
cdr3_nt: TGTGCCAGCAGTTCGGACAGTTTCGATACGCAGTATTTT
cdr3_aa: CASSSDSFDTQYF

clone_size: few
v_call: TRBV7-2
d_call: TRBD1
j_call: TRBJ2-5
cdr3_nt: TGTGCCAGCAGCTCGGGACAGGGGTTTATGGAGACCCAGTACTTC
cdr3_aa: CASSSGQGFMETQYF

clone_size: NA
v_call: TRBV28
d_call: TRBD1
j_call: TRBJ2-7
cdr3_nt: TGTGCCAGCCTTCCTCCGGGACAGGGATCCGAGCAGTACTTC
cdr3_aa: CASLPPGQGSEQYF

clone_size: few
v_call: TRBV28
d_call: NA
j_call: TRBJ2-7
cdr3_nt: TGTGCCAGCAGTGCCCGACAGGCTCAGTACTTC
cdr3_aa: CASSARQAQYF

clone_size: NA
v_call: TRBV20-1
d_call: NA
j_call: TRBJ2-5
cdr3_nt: TGCAGTGCTAGAGATTCGTTGACCGGAGAGACCCAGTACTTC
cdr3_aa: CSARDSLTGETQYF

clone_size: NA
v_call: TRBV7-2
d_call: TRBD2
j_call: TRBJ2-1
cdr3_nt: TGTGCCAGCAGCACTAGCGGGGTGAACAATGAGCAGTTCTTC
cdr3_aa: CASSTSGVNNEQFF